The clone carrying this T cell receptor (beta chain) was seen more than once but under ten times. The target antigen is unknown. A sort by CD45RO/CCR7/CD25/CD127/CD95/CD27 yielded CD4+ naive, central memory, regulatory and stem cell-like memory cells. This record comes from a study of beta chain features in type 1 diabetes. At the level of the study: Cell yields, gender and age were comparable in patients and healthy donors.

Investigators reverse transcribed all isolated RNA, so they sequenced expressed TCRB transcripts. TCRdb's table, derived via immunoSEQ multiplex PCR, lists solely in-frame clones and lacks some. The sample yields about 360,000 clones, 10% to 15% seen once. Study conclusions and caveats: Possibly, sequencing cDNA over-represented cells that had high TCR expression levels. Among type 1 diabetes patients, VDJ junctions had fewer insertions and more deletions.

The sequencing sample was made of naive CD4+ T cells from blood. The sequence came from a man in his late teens or twenties in good health.

The DNA of the CDR3 is TGCGCCAGCAGCTTACAGGGCGGCGAGCAGTACTTC. It yields the protein CASSLQGGEQYF. The rearrangement links TRBV5-1 to TRBJ2-7; tentative D call: TRBD1 (6 bases). CDR1 SGHRS and CDR2 YFSETQ come from the germline V gene. This CDR3 comprises 12 residues. The V end lost 2 bases, the J end lost 6 bases, and 9 bases lay between the germline ends.